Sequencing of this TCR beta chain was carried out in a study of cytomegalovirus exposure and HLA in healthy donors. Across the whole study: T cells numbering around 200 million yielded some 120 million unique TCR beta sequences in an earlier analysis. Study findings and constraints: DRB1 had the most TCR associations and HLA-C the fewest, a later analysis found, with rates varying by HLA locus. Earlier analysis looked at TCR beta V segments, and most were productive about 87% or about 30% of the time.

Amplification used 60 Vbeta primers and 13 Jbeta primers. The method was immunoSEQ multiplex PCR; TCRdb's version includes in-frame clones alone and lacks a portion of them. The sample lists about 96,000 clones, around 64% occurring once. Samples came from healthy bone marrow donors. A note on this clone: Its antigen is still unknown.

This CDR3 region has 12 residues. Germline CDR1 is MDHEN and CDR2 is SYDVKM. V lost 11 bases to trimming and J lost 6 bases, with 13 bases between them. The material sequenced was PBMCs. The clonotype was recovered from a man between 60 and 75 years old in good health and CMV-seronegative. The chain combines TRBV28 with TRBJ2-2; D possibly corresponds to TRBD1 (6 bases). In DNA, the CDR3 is TGTGCCGCCCACAGGGTAGCCGGGGAGCTGTTTTTT. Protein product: CAAHRVAGELFF.